The entry below gives a single T cell receptor (delta chain) sequence along with its context. Given a far larger clone just one base away, this is likely a sequencing read error. This sample is part of a study of gamma-delta T cells after stem cell transplantation. CDR1 is GEAIGNYY, CDR2 EKD, per germline. This CDR3 has 25 amino acids. TCRdb processed the RT-PCR reads again with the CATT caller. The sample has 2,000 to 2,500 delta-chain clones, about 5% seen once. The clonotype originates from a human donor. It is not recorded whose cells these are; they may come from a transplant donor. The rearrangement uses TRDV2 and TRDJ3; 10 bases match TRDD3. Sequencing was done on a sample of gamma-delta T cells. In DNA form, the CDR3 reads TGTGCCCGTGACACCCCTGGCGGACCTACTGGGGGATCCCACCTAAGCTCCTGGGACACCCGACAGATGTTTTTC. Residues: CARDTPGGPTGGSHLSSWDTRQMFF.